This T cell receptor (beta chain) was sequenced during a study of OX40 agonist ivuxolimab in advanced cancers. The V gene end was trimmed by 5 bases and the J gene end by 1 base; junction bases not matched to a gene: 3. The CDR3 is made up of 14 amino acids. Germline-derived CDR1 and CDR2 are LNHDA and SQIVND (reference sequence). Clones were read by immunoSEQ multiplex PCR, and TCRdb kept only the in-frame ones, dropping some. The sample holds some 94,000 clones, 80% to 95% seen once. This clonotype originated in an adult with an advanced solid tumor such as melanoma, head and neck, liver or kidney cancer. The chain couples TRBV19 to TRBJ2-5; 8 nucleotides match TRBD2. The sequencing here drew on CD4+ or CD8+ T cells sorted from blood, taken in a trial of the OX40 agonist ivuxolimab. The CDR3 DNA follows: TGTGCCAGTAGTGCGCTAGCGGGCCAAGAGACCCAGTACTTC. It is translated as CASSALAGQETQYF. Full variable domain (outside the CDR3, taken from reference TRBV19 and TRBJ2-5): DGGITQSPKYLFRKEGQNVTLSCEQNLNHDAMYWYRQDPGQGLRLIYYSQIVNDFQKGDIAEGYSVSREKKESFPLTVTSAQKNPTAFYLCASSALAGQETQYFGPGTRLLVL.